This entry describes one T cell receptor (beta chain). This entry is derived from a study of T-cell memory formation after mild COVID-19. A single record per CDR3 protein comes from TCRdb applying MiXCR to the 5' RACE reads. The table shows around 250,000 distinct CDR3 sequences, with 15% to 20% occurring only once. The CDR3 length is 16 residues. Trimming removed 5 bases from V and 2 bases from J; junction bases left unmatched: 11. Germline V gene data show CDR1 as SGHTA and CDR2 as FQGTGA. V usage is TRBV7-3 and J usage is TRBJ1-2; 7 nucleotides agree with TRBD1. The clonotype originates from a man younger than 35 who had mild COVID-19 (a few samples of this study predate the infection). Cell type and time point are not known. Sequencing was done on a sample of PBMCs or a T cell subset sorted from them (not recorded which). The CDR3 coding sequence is TGTGCCAGCAGCCCCTCGGGGGACAGAGCGAACTATGGCTACACCTTC. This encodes CASSPSGDRANYGYTF.